This T cell receptor (beta chain) appears in the sequencing data of a study of shared clonotypes between healthy human individuals. General study results and limits: Measured sharing among donors was expected to vary with sequencing depth.

Around 86 million PBMCs went into genomic DNA for unsorted samples. Germline CDR1 is SGHRS and CDR2 is YFSETQ. This CDR3 region has 14 residues. Trimming left V 4 bases short and J 4 bases short, with 15 bases between. Sequencing was performed with immunoSEQ multiplex PCR; in TCRdb, only in-frame clones are kept and a portion is missing. The data show approximately 500,000 clones, with more than 65% seen just once and 10% to 15% held by the top ten. Regarding this clone: Its antigen is unknown.

V and J are TRBV5-1 and TRBJ2-7; D possibly corresponds to TRBD2 (6 bases). The TCR comes from a woman in her forties in good health. Some clones in this sample may be carry-over from other donors' samples. Sequencing was carried out using PBMCs. CDR3 protein: CASSIDGRLYEQYF. As DNA, the CDR3 is TGCGCCAGCAGCATCGACGGGAGACTTTACGAGCAGTACTTC.